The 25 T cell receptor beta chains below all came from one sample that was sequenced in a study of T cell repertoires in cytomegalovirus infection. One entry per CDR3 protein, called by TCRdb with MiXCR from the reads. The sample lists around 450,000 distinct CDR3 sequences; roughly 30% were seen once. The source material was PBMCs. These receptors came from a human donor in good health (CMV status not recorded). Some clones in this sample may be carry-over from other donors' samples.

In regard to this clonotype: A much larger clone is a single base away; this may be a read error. The CDR3 DNA sequence: TGTGCCAGCAGCTTAGTTGCCAGGGTGCGGTACGAGCAGTACTTC. Translating gives CASSLVARVRYEQYF. This chain links TRBV7-8 with TRBJ2-7; TRBD1 is a possible D gene (5 bases). This CDR3 has 15 residues. Germline V lookup: CDR1 SGHVS, CDR2 FQNEAQ. The ends were cut back, 1 base at V and 4 bases at J, with 14 bases in the middle.

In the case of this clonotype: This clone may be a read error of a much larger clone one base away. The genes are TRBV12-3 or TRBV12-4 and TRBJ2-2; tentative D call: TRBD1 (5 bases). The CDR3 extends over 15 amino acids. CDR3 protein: CDSRPRAMNTGELFF. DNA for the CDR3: TGTGACAGCCGGCCCAGGGCCATGAACACCGGGGAGCTGTTTTTT.

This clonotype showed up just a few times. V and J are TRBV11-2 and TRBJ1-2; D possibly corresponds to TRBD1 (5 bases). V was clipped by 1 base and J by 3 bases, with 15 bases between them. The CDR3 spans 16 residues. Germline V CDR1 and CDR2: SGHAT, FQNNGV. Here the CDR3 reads CASSLGVAGRDYGYTF. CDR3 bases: TGTGCCAGCAGCTTAGGCGTGGCGGGACGGGACTATGGCTACACCTTC.

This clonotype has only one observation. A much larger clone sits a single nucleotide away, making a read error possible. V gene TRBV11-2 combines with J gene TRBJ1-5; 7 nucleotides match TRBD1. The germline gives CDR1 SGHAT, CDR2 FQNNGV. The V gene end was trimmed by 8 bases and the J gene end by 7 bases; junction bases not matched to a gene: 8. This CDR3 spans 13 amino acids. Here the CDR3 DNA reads TGTGCCAGCGGGTCGGACAGGTCGCAGCCCCAGCATTTT. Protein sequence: CASGSDRSQPQHF.

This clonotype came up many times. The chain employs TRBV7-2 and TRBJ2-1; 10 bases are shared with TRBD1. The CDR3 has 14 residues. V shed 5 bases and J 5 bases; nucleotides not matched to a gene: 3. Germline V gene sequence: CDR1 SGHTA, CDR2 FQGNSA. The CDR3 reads CASSRDRGNNEQFF. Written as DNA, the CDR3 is TGTGCCAGCAGCCGGGACAGGGGTAACAATGAGCAGTTCTTC.

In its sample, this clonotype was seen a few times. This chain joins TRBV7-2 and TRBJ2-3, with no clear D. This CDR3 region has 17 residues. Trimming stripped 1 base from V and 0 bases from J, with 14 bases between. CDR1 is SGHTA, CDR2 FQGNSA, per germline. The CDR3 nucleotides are TGTGCCAGCAGCTTAGTTGCGGCAACATTTAGCACAGATACGCAGTATTTT. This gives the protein CASSLVAATFSTDTQYF.

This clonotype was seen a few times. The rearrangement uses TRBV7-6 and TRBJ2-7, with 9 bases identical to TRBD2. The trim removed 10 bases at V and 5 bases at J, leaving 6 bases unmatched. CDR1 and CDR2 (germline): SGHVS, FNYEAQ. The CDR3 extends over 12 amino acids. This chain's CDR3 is CATGGGVNEQYF. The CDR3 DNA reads TGTGCCACGGGCGGGGGGGTGAACGAGCAGTACTTC. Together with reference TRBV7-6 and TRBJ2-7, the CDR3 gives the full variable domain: GAGVSQSPRYKVTKRGQDVALRCDPISGHVSLYWYRQALGQGPEFLTYFNYEAQQDKSGLPNDRFSAERPEGSISTLTIQRTEQRDSAMYRCATGGGVNEQYFGPGTRLTVT.

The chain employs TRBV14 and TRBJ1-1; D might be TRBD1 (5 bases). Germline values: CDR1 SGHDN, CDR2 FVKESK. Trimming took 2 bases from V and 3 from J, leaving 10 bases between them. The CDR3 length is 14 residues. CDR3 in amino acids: CASSQPTAYTEAFF. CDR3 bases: TGTGCCAGCAGCCAACCGACAGCCTACACTGAAGCTTTCTTT.

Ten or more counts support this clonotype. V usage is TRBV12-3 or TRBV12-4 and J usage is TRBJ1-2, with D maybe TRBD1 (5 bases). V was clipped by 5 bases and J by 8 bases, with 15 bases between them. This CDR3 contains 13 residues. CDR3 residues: CASSPRVGLGYTF. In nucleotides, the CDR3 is TGTGCCAGCAGTCCGCGTGTGGGGCTAGGCTACACCTTC.

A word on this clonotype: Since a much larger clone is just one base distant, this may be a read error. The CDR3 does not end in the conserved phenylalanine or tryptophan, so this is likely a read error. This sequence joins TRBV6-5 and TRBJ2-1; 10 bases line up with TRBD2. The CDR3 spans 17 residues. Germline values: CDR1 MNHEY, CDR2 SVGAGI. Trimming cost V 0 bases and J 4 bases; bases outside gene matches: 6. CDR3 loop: CASSYSIASGGYNEQFL. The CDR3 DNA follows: TGTGCCAGCAGTTACTCGATTGCTAGCGGGGGTTACAATGAGCAGTTCTTA.

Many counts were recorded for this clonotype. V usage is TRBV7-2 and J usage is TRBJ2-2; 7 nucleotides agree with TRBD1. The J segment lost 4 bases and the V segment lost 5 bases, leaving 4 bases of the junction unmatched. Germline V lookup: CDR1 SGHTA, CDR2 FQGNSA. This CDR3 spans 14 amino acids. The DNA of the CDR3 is TGTGCCAGCAGCCCGACAGGGTTCACCGGGGAGCTGTTTTTT. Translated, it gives CASSPTGFTGELFF.

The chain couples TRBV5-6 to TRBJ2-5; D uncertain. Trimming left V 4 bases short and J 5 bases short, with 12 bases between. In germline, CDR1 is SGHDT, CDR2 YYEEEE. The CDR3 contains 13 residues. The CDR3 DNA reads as TGTGCCAGCAGCAACCCCGGTCTGGAGACCCAGTACTTC. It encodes CASSNPGLETQYF.

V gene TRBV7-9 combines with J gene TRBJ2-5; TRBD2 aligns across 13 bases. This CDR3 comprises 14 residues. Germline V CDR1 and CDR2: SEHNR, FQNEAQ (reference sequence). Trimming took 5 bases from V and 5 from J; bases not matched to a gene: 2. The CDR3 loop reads CASSRGLAGETQYF. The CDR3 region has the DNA TGTGCCAGCAGCCGGGGACTAGCGGGGGAGACCCAGTACTTC.

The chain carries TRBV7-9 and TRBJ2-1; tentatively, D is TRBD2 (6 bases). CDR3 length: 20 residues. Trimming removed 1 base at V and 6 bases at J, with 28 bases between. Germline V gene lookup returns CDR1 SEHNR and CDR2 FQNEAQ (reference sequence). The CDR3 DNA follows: TGTGCCAGCAGCTTAGGTCTTCTTGCGGGGTCCTCGCCTCGTAGCAATGAGCAGTTCTTC. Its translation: CASSLGLLAGSSPRSNEQFF. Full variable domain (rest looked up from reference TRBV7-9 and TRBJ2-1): DTGVSQNPRHKITKRGQNVTFRCDPISEHNRLYWYRQTLGQGPEFLTYFQNEAQLEKSRLLSDRFSAERPKGSFSTLEIQRTEQGDSAMYLCASSLGLLAGSSPRSNEQFFGPGTRLTVL.

CDR3 sequence (DNA): TGCAGTGCTGCGGCCCCCAGCCATCAGCCCCAGCATTTT. Its protein product is CSAAAPSHQPQHF. The gene calls are TRBV20-1 and TRBJ1-5; D gene unclear. Germline CDR1 and CDR2: DFQATT and SNEGSKA (reference sequence). Trimming shortened V by 5 bases and J by 5 bases, and 13 bases separated the two germline ends. The CDR3 covers 13 residues.

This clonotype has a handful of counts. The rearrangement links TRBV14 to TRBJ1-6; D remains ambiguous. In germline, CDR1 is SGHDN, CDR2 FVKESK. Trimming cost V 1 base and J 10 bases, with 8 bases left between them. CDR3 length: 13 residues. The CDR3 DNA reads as TGTGCCAGCAGCCAAGTCTCGGGGTCACCCCTCCACTTT. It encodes CASSQVSGSPLHF.

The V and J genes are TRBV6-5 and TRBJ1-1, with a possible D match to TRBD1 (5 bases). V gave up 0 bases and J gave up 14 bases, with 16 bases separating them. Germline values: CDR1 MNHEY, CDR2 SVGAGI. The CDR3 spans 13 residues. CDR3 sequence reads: CASSYSARAQSFF. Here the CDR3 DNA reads TGTGCCAGCAGTTACTCGGCCAGGGCTCAATCCTTCTTT.

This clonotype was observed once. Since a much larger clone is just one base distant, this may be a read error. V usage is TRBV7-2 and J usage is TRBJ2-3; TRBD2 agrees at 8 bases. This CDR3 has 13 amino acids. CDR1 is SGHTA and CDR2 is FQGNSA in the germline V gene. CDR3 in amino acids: CASSHGGADTQCF. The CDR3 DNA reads TGTGCCAGCAGCCACGGGGGGGCAGATACGCAGTGTTTT. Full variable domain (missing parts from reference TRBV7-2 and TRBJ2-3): GAGVSQSPSNKVTEKGKDVELRCDPISGHTALYWYRQSLGQGLEFLIYFQGNSAPDKSGLPSDRFSAERTGGSVSTLTIQRTQQEDSAVYLCASSHGGADTQCFGPGTRLTVL.

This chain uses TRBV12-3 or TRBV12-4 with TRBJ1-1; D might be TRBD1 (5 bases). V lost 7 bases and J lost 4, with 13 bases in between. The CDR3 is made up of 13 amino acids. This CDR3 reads CASTPAGPTEAFF. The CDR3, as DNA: TGTGCCAGCACTCCGGCAGGGCCCACTGAAGCTTTCTTT.

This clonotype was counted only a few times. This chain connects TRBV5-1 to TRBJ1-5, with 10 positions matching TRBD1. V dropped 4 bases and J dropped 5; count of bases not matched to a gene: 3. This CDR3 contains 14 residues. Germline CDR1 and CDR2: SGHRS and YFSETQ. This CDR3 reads CASSGGTGDQPQHF. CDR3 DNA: TGCGCCAGCAGCGGAGGGACAGGGGATCAGCCCCAGCATTTT. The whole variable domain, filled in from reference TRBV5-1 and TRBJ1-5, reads KAGVTQTPRYLIKTRGQQVTLSCSPISGHRSVSWYQQTPGQGLQFLFEYFSETQRNKGNFPGRFSGRQFSNSRSEMNVSTLELGDSALYLCASSGGTGDQPQHFGDGTRLSIL.

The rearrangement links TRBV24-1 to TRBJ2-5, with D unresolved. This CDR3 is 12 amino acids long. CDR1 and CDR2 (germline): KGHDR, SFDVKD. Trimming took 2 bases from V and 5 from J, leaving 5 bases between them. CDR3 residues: CATSDSLETQYF. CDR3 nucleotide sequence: TGTGCCACCAGTGATTCTCTGGAGACCCAGTACTTC.

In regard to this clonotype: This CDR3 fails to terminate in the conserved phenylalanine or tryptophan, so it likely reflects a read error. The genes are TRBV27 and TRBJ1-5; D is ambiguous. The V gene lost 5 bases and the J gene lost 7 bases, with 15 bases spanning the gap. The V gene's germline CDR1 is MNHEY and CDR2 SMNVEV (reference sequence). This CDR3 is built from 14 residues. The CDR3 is CASSLDGSGQPQHL. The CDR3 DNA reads TGTGCCAGCAGTCTAGACGGGTCCGGACAGCCCCAGCATTTG.

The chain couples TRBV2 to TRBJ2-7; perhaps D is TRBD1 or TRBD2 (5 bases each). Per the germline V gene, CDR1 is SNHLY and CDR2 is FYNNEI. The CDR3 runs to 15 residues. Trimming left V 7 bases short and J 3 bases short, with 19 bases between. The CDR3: CASTGTGTGLYEQYF. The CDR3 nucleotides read TGTGCCAGCACCGGGACGGGAACCGGTCTCTACGAGCAGTACTTC.

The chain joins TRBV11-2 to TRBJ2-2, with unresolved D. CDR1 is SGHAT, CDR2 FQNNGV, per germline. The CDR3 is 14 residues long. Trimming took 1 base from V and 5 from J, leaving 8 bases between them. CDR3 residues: CASSLVRATGELFF. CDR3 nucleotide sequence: TGTGCCAGCAGCTTAGTCCGTGCGACCGGGGAGCTGTTTTTT.

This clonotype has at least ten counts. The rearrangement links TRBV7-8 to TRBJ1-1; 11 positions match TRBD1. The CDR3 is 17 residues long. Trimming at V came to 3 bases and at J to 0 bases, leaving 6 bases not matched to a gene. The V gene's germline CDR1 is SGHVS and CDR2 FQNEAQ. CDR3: CASSLDRGRAVNTEAFF. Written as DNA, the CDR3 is TGTGCCAGCAGCTTGGACAGGGGGCGGGCGGTGAACACTGAAGCTTTCTTT.